The clone carrying this T cell receptor (beta chain) was recorded many times. Its target is unknown. The data were taken from a study of T cells in Graves' hyperthyroidism and ophthalmopathy. J was trimmed by 2 bases and V by 4 bases; bases with no gene match: 10. Germline CDR1 and CDR2: MNHNS and SASEGT. This CDR3 has 16 amino acids. A lack of ophthalmopathy progression within 18 months defined stable Graves' hyperthyroidism. It was RNA transcripts that yielded the amplified TCR beta CDR3 regions. The HTBI primer set was used in a first-round RT-PCR of the TCR CDR3. A single record per CDR3 protein comes from TCRdb applying MiXCR to the multiplex PCR reads. The sample lists over 550,000 distinct CDR3 sequences, over 15% occurring once. Whole-study results and caveats: The blood repertoire included most of the expanded thyroid clonotypes above 0.001.

The rearrangement joins TRBV6-1 to TRBJ2-7; TRBD2 matches at 8 bases. This clonotype was obtained from a woman aged 18-35 years with Graves' hyperthyroidism. The sample was blood. DNA for the CDR3: TGTGCCAGCAGTGGTCAGGGTAGCGGGAATACCTACGAGCAGTACTTC. It is translated as CASSGQGSGNTYEQYF.